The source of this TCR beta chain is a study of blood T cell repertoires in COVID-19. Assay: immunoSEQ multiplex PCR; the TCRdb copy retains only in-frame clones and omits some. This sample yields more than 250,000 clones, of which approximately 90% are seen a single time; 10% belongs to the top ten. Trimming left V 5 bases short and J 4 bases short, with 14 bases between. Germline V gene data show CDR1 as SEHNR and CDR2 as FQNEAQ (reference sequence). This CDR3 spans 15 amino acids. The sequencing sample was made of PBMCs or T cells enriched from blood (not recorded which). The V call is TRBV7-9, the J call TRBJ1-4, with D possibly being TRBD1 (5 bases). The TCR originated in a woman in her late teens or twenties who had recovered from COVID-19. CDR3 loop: CASSPQGGVNEKLFF. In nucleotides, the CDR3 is TGTGCCAGCAGCCCGCAGGGAGGGGTTAATGAAAAACTGTTTTTT.